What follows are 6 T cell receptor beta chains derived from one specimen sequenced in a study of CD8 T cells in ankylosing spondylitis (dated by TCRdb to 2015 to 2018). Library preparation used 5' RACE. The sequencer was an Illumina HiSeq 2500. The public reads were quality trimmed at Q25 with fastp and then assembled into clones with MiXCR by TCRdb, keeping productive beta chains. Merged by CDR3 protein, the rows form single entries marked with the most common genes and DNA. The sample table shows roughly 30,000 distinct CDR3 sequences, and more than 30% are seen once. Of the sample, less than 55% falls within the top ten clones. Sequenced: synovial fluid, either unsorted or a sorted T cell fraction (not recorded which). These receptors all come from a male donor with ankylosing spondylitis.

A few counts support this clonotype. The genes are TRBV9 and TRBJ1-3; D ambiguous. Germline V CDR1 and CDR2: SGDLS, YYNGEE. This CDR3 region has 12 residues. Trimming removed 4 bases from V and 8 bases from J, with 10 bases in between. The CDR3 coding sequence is TGTGCCAGCAGCCCGCCAACGGACACCATATATTTT. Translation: CASSPPTDTIYF.

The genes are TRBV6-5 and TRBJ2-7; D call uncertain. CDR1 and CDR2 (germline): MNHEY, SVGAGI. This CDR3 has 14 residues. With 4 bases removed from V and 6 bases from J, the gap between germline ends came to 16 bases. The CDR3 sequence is CASSFGSLQLEQYV. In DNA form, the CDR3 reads TGTGCCAGCAGTTTTGGGTCTTTACAGCTCGAGCAGTACGTC.

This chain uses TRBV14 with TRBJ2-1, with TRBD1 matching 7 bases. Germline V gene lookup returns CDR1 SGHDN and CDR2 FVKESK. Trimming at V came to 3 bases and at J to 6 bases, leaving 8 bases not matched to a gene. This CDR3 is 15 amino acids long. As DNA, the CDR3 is TGTGCCAGCAGCCATTGGGACAGTGGGACCAATGAGCAGTTCTTC. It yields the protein CASSHWDSGTNEQFF.

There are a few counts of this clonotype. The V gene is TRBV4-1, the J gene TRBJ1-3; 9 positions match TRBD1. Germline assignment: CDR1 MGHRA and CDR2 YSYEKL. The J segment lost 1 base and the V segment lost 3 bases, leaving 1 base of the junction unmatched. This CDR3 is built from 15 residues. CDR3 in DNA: TGCGCCAGCAGCCAGGGACAGGGATCTGGAAACACCATATATTTT. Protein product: CASSQGQGSGNTIYF.

The CDR3 DNA reads as TGTGCCAGCAGCCGCGGGGCTGGGCCCCAGCATTTT. It translates to CASSRGAGPQHF. The chain couples TRBV5-6 to TRBJ1-5, with a weak D call TRBD1 (5 bases). Trimming removed 4 bases at V and 9 bases at J, with 11 bases between. CDR1 and CDR2 (germline): SGHDT, YYEEEE. There are 12 residues in the CDR3. Full variable domain (remainder filled in from reference TRBV5-6 and TRBJ1-5): DAGVTQSPTHLIKTRGQQVTLRCSPKSGHDTVSWYQQALGQGPQFIFQYYEEEERQRGNFPDRFSGHQFPNYSSELNVNALLLGDSALYLCASSRGAGPQHFGDGTRLSIL.

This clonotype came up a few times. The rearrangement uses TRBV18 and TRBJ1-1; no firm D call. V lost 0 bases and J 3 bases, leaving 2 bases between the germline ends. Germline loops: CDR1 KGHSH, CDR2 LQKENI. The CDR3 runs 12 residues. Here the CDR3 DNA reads TGTGCCAGCTCACCACCGGACACTGAAGCTTTCTTT. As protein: CASSPPDTEAFF.